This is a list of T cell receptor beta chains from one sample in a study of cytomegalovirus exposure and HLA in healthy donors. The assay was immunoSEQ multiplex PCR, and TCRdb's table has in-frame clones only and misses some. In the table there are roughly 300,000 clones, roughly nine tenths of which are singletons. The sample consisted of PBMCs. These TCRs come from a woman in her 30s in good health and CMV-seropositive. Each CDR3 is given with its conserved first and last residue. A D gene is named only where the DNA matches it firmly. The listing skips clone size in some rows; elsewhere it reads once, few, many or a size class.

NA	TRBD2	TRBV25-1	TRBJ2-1	TGTGCCAGCAGTGAGACTAGCGGGAGGCCTTCCTACAATGAGCAGTTCTTC	CASSETSGRPSYNEQFF
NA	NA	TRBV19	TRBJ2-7	TGTGCCAGTAGTATAGGAGGACGGATCTACGAGCAGTACTTC	CASSIGGRIYEQYF
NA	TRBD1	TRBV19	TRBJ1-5	TGTGCCAGTAAGGTGGGACAGATCAATCAGCCCCAGCATTTT	CASKVGQINQPQHF
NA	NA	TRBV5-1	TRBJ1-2	TGCGCCAGCAGCCCCCTGCAACCCAGGGAGGCTGGCTACACCTTC	CASSPLQPREAGYTF
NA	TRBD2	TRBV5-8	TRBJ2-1	TGTGCCAGCAGCGCACGACTAGCGGGGGGCAATGAGCAGTTCTTC	CASSARLAGGNEQFF
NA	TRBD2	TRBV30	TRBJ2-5	TGTGCCTGGAGTGTTACGGGGGGATACCAAGAGACCCAGTACTTC	CAWSVTGGYQETQYF
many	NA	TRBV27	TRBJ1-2	TGTGCCAGCAGTTTTACCCCCGGAGGCGGCGGAGGGTACACCTTC	CASSFTPGGGGGYTF
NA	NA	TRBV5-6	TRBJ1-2	TGTGCCAGCAGCTTGAGGGCGGCCTATGGCTACACCTTC	CASSLRAAYGYTF
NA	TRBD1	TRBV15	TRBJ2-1	TGTGCCACCAGCAGAGTTCGTACAGGGGGCAATGAGCAGTTCTTC	CATSRVRTGGNEQFF
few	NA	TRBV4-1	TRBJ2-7	TGCGCCAGCAGCCAAGCTCCCGGCTACGAGCAGTACTTC	CASSQAPGYEQYF
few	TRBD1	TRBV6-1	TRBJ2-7	TGTGCCAGCGGGGTGGGGGACAGGAATTACGAGCAGTACTTC	CASGVGDRNYEQYF
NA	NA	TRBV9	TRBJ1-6	TGTGCCAGCAGCGTGAACCAAGATCGGGCTAATTCACCCCTCCACTTT	CASSVNQDRANSPLHF
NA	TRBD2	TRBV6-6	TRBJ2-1	TGTGCCAGCAGCAAAGATAGCGGGGGGAGCTACAATGAGCAGTTCTTC	CASSKDSGGSYNEQFF
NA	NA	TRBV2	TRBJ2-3	TGTGCCAGCAAAAGGACGGGGGCCAACACAGATACGCAGTATTTT	CASKRTGANTDTQYF
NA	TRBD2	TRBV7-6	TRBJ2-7	TGTGCCAGCAGCTTAGCTAGCGGGAGCTCCTACGAGCAGTACTTC	CASSLASGSSYEQYF
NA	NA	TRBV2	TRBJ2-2	TGTGCCAGCAAGGGTTTGGGGCACCGGGCATCCACCGGGGAGCTGTTTTTT	CASKGLGHRASTGELFF
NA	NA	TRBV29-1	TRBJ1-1	TGCAGCGTCAGGATTACAGCCTCCACTGAAGCTTTCTTT	CSVRITASTEAFF
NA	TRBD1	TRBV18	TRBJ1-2	TGTGCCAGCTCACCGGGTAGGGGGCCCTATGGCTACACCTTC	CASSPGRGPYGYTF
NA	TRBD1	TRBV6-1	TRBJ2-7	TGTGCCAGCACGGACAGGGCGAACGAGCAGTACTTC	CASTDRANEQYF
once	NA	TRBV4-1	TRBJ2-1	TGCGCCAGCAGCCAAATCGGACTAACGGTAGATGGTCAGTTCTTC	CASSQIGLTVDGQFF
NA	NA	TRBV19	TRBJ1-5	TGTGCCAGTAGTATAGGTACAGACTCTGGGCGGCCCCAGCATTTT	CASSIGTDSGRPQHF
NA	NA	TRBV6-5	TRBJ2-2	TGTGCCAGCAGTTACTCGAAGGACCCCGCGACCGGGGAGCTGTTTTTT	CASSYSKDPATGELFF
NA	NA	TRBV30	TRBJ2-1	TGTGCCTGGGAATATACAGGGAAGCAGTTCTTC	CAWEYTGKQFF
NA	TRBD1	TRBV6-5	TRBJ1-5	TGTGCCAGCAGTCGACAGGGGGCACAGCCCCAGCATTTT	CASSRQGAQPQHF
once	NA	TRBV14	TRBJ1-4	TGTGCCAGCAGCCAAGATGTAGGGATTGTTGAAAAACTGTTTTTT	CASSQDVGIVEKLFF
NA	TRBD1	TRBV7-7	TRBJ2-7	TGTGCCAGCAGTCCCCCGGGACAGCCCTACGAGCAGTACTTC	CASSPPGQPYEQYF
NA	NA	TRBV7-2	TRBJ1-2	TGTGCCAGCAGCTTATCGCCCGGCGGCTATGGCTACACCTTC	CASSLSPGGYGYTF
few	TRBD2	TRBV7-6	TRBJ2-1	TGTGCCAGCAGAGGGCGAGGGGATGCGGGAGGGCTCTACAATGAGCAGTTCTTC	CASRGRGDAGGLYNEQFF
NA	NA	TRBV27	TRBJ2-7	TGTGCCAGCAGTTCGACTCGACACTACGAGCAGTACTTC	CASSSTRHYEQYF
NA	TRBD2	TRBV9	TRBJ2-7	TGTGCCAGCAGCGTAGCCACTAGCGGGGGGCCCTACGAGCAGTACTTC	CASSVATSGGPYEQYF
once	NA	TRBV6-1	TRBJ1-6	TGTGCCAGCAGTCCGCGGGGGACTAATAATTCACCCCTCCACTTT	CASSPRGTNNSPLHF
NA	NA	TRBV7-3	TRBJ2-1	TGTGCCAGCAGCTACGGGGACCCGGCTATGAAGTTCTTC	CASSYGDPAMKFF
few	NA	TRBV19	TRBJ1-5	TGTGCCAGTATGAATCAGCCCCAGCATTTT	CASMNQPQHF
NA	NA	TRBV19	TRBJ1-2	TGTGCCAGTAGTATAGGGACGGGCTACACCTTC	CASSIGTGYTF
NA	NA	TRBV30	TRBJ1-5	TGTGCCTGGAGTGTATCAGAAGGGTGGAGCAATCAGCCCCAGCATTTT	CAWSVSEGWSNQPQHF
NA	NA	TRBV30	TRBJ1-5	TGTGCCTGGACAGCTGGGGCAAATCAGCCCCAGCATTTT	CAWTAGANQPQHF
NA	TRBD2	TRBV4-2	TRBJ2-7	TGTGCCAGCAGCCAGGGGGGGGAGACCTACGAGCAGTACTTC	CASSQGGETYEQYF
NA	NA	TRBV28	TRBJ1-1	TGTGCCAGCAGTCCCCCCTACAGCCTCTCAGTTGAAGCTTTCTTT	CASSPPYSLSVEAFF
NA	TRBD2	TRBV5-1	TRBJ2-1	TGCGCCAGCAGCTTGGTGGTTTGGGGACTAGCGGACTACAATGAGCAGTTCTTC	CASSLVVWGLADYNEQFF
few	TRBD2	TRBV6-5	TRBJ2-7	TGTGCCAGCAGTTACCGCCGGACTAGCCTCAACGAGCAGTACTTC	CASSYRRTSLNEQYF
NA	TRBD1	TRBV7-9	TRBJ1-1	TGTGCCAGCAGCAACCTCCCGGGACAGGGGAACACTGAAGCTTTCTTT	CASSNLPGQGNTEAFF
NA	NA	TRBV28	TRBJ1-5	TGTGCCAGCAGTTTAACGGGGTCCCCTCAGCCCCAGCATTTT	CASSLTGSPQPQHF
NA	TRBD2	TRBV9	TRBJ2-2	TGTGCCAGCAGCGCCCGGACTAGCGCCGGGGAGCTGTTTTTT	CASSARTSAGELFF
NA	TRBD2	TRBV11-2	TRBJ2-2	TGTGCCGGGAGGGGACTAGGCGGGGCCGGGGAGCTGTTTTTT	CAGRGLGGAGELFF
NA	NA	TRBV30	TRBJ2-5	TGTGCCTGGAGTGGGCTTCTGGAGGGTGAGACCCAGTACTTC	CAWSGLLEGETQYF